This T cell receptor (beta chain) stems from a study of blood T cell repertoires in COVID-19. The table came from immunoSEQ multiplex PCR; TCRdb's copy has only in-frame clones and leaves some out. The sample holds just over 300,000 clones, roughly 90% seen once. This CDR3 is built from 15 residues. Germline V lookup: CDR1 SGHAT, CDR2 FQNNGV. Trimming removed 0 bases from V and 3 bases from J; junction bases left unmatched: 3. Sequences were obtained from PBMCs or T cells enriched from blood (not recorded which). V gene TRBV11-2 combines with J gene TRBJ1-2; 8 bases are shared with TRBD1. This receptor was obtained from a woman aged 18 to 35 who had recovered from COVID-19. Here the CDR3 DNA reads TGTGCCAGCAGCTTAGACAGGGGGCCTTACTATGGCTACACCTTC. Its protein is CASSLDRGPYYGYTF.